This TCR beta chain comes out of a study of beta chain features in type 1 diabetes. This clone was observed a handful of times. Its target is not known. General observations from the study: TCRB CDR3s were moderately but significantly shorter in Type 1 diabetes patients in all four CD4+ subsets.

Germline V lookup: CDR1 MNHEY, CDR2 SVGAGI. Trimming took 6 bases from V and 4 from J, leaving 10 bases between them. This CDR3 spans 13 amino acids. As every portion of the isolated RNA was reverse transcribed, the sequencing read expressed TCRB transcripts. Measured with immunoSEQ multiplex PCR; TCRdb has only the in-frame clones, and not every one. Counted here are 100,000 to 150,000 clones, approximately 10% occurring once; the ten biggest clones make up approximately 0.7%. The source material was central memory CD4+ T cells from blood. This TCR was sampled from a man aged 25 to 40 with type 1 diabetes. The rearrangement links TRBV6-5 to TRBJ1-5; a possible D gene is TRBD1 (5 bases). The CDR3 protein is CASSLQENQPQHF. The CDR3 region has the DNA TGTGCCAGCAGCCTACAGGAAAATCAGCCCCAGCATTTT.